The entry below describes one TCR beta chain. Its antigen is not known. This entry belongs to a study of cytomegalovirus exposure and HLA in healthy donors. Study-wide findings and caveats: In vitro work confirmed that three CMV-associated chains recognize CMV antigens. Later analysis identified a missense DCLRE1C variant that was linked to TCR beta V- and J-gene trimming. It was taken for granted in presence/absence analyses that sequencing depth across donors was roughly uniform. Most TCR sequences proved rare, with some public TCRs found in many donors.

CDR3 length equals 16 residues. The V gene's germline CDR1 is SEHNR and CDR2 FQNEAQ (reference sequence). Trimming stripped 4 bases from V and 8 bases from J, with 20 bases between. 13 Jbeta primers and 60 Vbeta primers were used for the PCR. The table came from immunoSEQ multiplex PCR; TCRdb's copy has only in-frame clones and leaves some out. Of about 180,000 clones listed, around 72% are singletons. The genes are TRBV7-9 and TRBJ1-4, with D perhaps matching TRBD1 (5 bases). The sequencing input was PBMCs. The receptor was derived from a woman in her forties or fifties in good health and CMV-seropositive. The CDR3 sequence: CASSSGSDPWGEKLFF. For the CDR3, the DNA is TGTGCCAGCAGCTCCGGTTCGGACCCCTGGGGCGAAAAACTGTTTTTT.